The 21 T cell receptor beta chains presented below share a single source sample, sequenced in a study of shared clonotypes between healthy human individuals. Generated by immunoSEQ multiplex PCR, the TCRdb table keeps only in-frame clones and is missing some. The profile shows about 470,000 clones, around 79% of them singletons. Sequencing was carried out using PBMCs. The receptors were gathered from a woman in her 40s in good health. Some clones in this sample may be carry-over from other donors' samples.

V gene TRBV5-1 combines with J gene TRBJ2-3; tentatively, D is TRBD1 (6 bases). Germline V gene sequence: CDR1 SGHRS, CDR2 YFSETQ. This CDR3 is 15 amino acids long. V gave up 1 base and J gave up 0 bases, with 9 bases separating them. CDR3 bases: TGCGCCAGCAGCTTGCTAGGGGGTAGCACAGATACGCAGTATTTT. The encoded protein is CASSLLGGSTDTQYF.

The chain recombines TRBV18 with TRBJ1-5; 8 nucleotides match TRBD1. This CDR3 comprises 15 residues. V was pared by 2 bases and J by 3 bases, with 3 bases of the junction left unmatched. Germline V lookup: CDR1 KGHSH, CDR2 LQKENI. CDR3 protein: CASSPEGQANQPQHF. The CDR3 bases are TGTGCCAGCTCACCAGAGGGACAGGCCAATCAGCCCCAGCATTTT. Based on the CDR3 plus reference TRBV18 and TRBJ1-5, the full variable domain is NAGVMQNPRHLVRRRGQEARLRCSPMKGHSHVYWYRQLPEEGLKFMVYLQKENIIDESGMPKERFSAEFPKEGPSILRIQQVVRGDSAAYFCASSPEGQANQPQHFGDGTRLSIL.

The chain is built from TRBV14 and TRBJ2-5; 10 bases are shared with TRBD1. The CDR3 consists of 16 residues. The V gene end was trimmed by 2 bases and the J gene end by 0 bases; junction bases not matched to a gene: 3. Germline V gives CDR1 SGHDN, CDR2 FVKESK. CDR3 protein: CASSQRDRGYQETQYF. CDR3 DNA: TGTGCCAGCAGCCAAAGGGACAGGGGTTACCAAGAGACCCAGTACTTC.

This chain joins TRBV19 and TRBJ2-5; D not resolved. V dropped 7 bases and J dropped 0 bases, with 6 bases sitting between them. The CDR3 is made up of 12 amino acids. CDR1 and CDR2 (germline): LNHDA, SQIVND (reference sequence). The CDR3 coding sequence is TGTGCCAGTACCGCGGACCAAGAGACCCAGTACTTC. This gives the protein CASTADQETQYF.

The rearrangement links TRBV5-4 to TRBJ2-7; a weak D match, TRBD1 (5 bases). Trimming took 2 bases from V and 2 from J, leaving 11 bases between them. This CDR3 comprises 14 residues. In germline, CDR1 is SGHNT, CDR2 YYREEE (reference sequence). The chain's CDR3 is CASSFKGIPYEQYF. CDR3 sequence (DNA): TGTGCCAGCAGCTTTAAGGGGATACCCTACGAGCAGTACTTC. Complete variable domain (other parts from reference TRBV5-4 and TRBJ2-7): ETGVTQSPTHLIKTRGQQVTLRCSSQSGHNTVSWYQQALGQGPQFIFQYYREEENGRGNFPPRFSGLQFPNYSSELNVNALELDDSALYLCASSFKGIPYEQYFGPGTRLTVT.

The chain combines TRBV5-1 with TRBJ1-1, with no clear D. Germline V gene sequence: CDR1 SGHRS, CDR2 YFSETQ. CDR3 length: 15 amino acids. The V gene lost 0 bases and the J gene lost 4 bases, with 13 bases spanning the gap. The CDR3 coding sequence is TGCGCCAGCAGCTTGGAGACGGCCCGGGGCACTGAAGCTTTCTTT. Translated, it gives CASSLETARGTEAFF.

Turning to this clone: This CDR3 fails to terminate in the conserved phenylalanine or tryptophan, so it likely reflects a read error. The rearrangement links TRBV7-9 to TRBJ2-7; 8 bases align to TRBD1. This CDR3 is 19 amino acids long. CDR1 and CDR2 from the germline V gene are SEHNR and FQNEAQ (reference sequence). DNA for the CDR3: TGTGCCGGCAGCTTAGCGGTGAGAACAGGGGGACTGGGGTCCTACGAGCAGTACTCC. Amino acids: CAGSLAVRTGGLGSYEQYS.

This chain joins TRBV5-1 and TRBJ2-1; 7 bases agree with TRBD2. The CDR3 loop spans 14 amino acids. Germline V gene data show CDR1 as SGHRS and CDR2 as YFSETQ. The V and J ends lost 0 bases and 7 bases, in that order; junction bases with no gene match: 4. The CDR3 nucleotides are TGCGCCAGCAGCTTGGAGCTAGCGGAGAATGAGCAGTTCTTC. Translating gives CASSLELAENEQFF.

In its sample, this clone was seen once. Here the CDR3 reads CASTSGQGSYQPQHF. The CDR3 DNA is TGTGCCAGTACCTCGGGACAGGGATCATATCAGCCCCAGCATTTT. This sequence joins TRBV19 and TRBJ1-5; TRBD1 agrees at 9 bases. Germline V gives CDR1 LNHDA, CDR2 SQIVND (reference sequence). V dropped 7 bases and J dropped 5; count of bases not matched to a gene: 9. This CDR3 region has 15 residues.

This clone occurred a few times. The V gene is TRBV6-5, the J gene TRBJ1-2, with D perhaps matching TRBD1 (6 bases). The germline V gene encodes CDR1 MNHEY and CDR2 SVGAGI. Trimming removed 6 bases at V and 4 bases at J, with 15 bases between. This CDR3 has 14 residues. CDR3 sequence: CASRQGGGPYGYTF. The CDR3 region has the DNA TGTGCCAGCAGACAGGGTGGGGGTCCCTATGGCTACACCTTC.

This rearrangement joins TRBV7-2 to TRBJ2-1; 10 positions match TRBD2. CDR3 length equals 15 residues. V lost 1 base, J lost 8 bases, and 5 bases stayed unmatched. Germline V gene lookup returns CDR1 SGHTA and CDR2 FQGNSA. In nucleotides, the CDR3 is TGTGCCAGCAGCTTAGGAGCGGGAGGGCCCTATGAGCAGTTCTTC. Translating gives CASSLGAGGPYEQFF.

The chain recombines TRBV11-2 with TRBJ2-2; D gene ambiguous. This CDR3 is built from 16 residues. CDR1 and CDR2 from the germline V gene are SGHAT and FQNNGV. Trimming cost V 5 bases and J 4 bases, with 17 bases left between them. The CDR3 DNA reads TGTGCCAGCAGCCCCAAGATTACACGAGGCACCGGGGAGCTGTTTTTT. Its protein product is CASSPKITRGTGELFF.

The V call is TRBV6-5, the J call TRBJ1-1; tentatively, D is TRBD1 (6 bases). V lost 6 bases to trimming and J lost 5 bases, with 16 bases between them. The CDR3 length is 14 residues. Germline-derived CDR1 and CDR2 are MNHEY and SVGAGI. CDR3 nucleotide sequence: TGTGCCAGCAGCTACCAAACAGGGATAACTGAAGCTTTCTTT. This sequence encodes CASSYQTGITEAFF.

J is TRBJ1-1 and V is TRBV28; D is ambiguous. Trimming cost V 4 bases and J 5 bases, with 11 bases left between them. Germline CDR1 reads MDHEN; CDR2 reads SYDVKM. The CDR3 length is 13 residues. In DNA, the CDR3 is TGTGCCAGCAGTTGGGGTTCGGAAACTGAAGCTTTCTTT. It is translated as CASSWGSETEAFF.

The V call is TRBV6-5, the J call TRBJ2-1; TRBD2 aligns across 9 bases. This CDR3 contains 15 residues. Germline CDR1 is MNHEY and CDR2 is SVGAGI. The J segment lost 9 bases and the V segment lost 9 bases, leaving 15 bases of the junction unmatched. The chain's CDR3 is CASNSGRGQGSEQFF. The CDR3 DNA follows: TGTGCCAGTAATAGCGGGAGAGGTCAGGGCAGTGAGCAGTTCTTC.

The gene calls are TRBV30 and TRBJ2-1; TRBD1 is a possible D gene (6 bases). This CDR3 comprises 15 residues. V was clipped by 1 base and J by 6 bases, with 16 bases between them. The germline gives CDR1 GTSNPN, CDR2 SVGIG (reference sequence). CDR3 DNA sequence: TGTGCCTGGAGTGCCTACAGGGCACCCCCCAATGAGCAGTTCTTC. Amino acid sequence: CAWSAYRAPPNEQFF.

The V call is TRBV5-4, the J call TRBJ2-1; TRBD2 matches at 11 bases. V lost 1 base to trimming and J lost 6 bases; unmatched junction nucleotides: 9. The germline V gene has CDR1 SGHNT and CDR2 YYREEE (reference sequence). The CDR3 is 17 amino acids. CDR3 protein: CASSLPNSGRVRNEQFF. CDR3 nucleotides: TGTGCCAGCAGCTTGCCCAATAGCGGGAGGGTTCGCAATGAGCAGTTCTTC.

The rearrangement links TRBV15 to TRBJ2-7; 8 bases are a match to TRBD2. CDR1 is LNHNV, CDR2 YYDKDF, per germline (reference sequence). Trimming at V came to 0 bases and at J to 3 bases, leaving 10 bases not matched to a gene. This CDR3 spans 17 amino acids. The CDR3 DNA follows: TGTGCCACCAGCAGAGAAGTGAGGAGCGGGAGAATCTACGAGCAGTACTTC. It translates to CATSREVRSGRIYEQYF.

This chain links TRBV28 with TRBJ2-5, with 13 bases fitting TRBD2. Losses at the gene ends were 6 bases for V and 2 bases for J; bases not matched to a gene: 9. Germline V gives CDR1 MDHEN, CDR2 SYDVKM. This CDR3 contains 17 residues. The CDR3 DNA reads as TGTGCCAGCAGCCCAACTAGCGGGAGGGCCGGTCAAGAGACCCAGTACTTC. This encodes CASSPTSGRAGQETQYF.

The gene calls are TRBV29-1 and TRBJ2-7; D gene unclear. CDR1 SQVTM and CDR2 ANQGSEA come from the germline V gene. V dropped 4 bases and J dropped 6 bases, with 19 bases sitting between them. This CDR3 region has 14 residues. CDR3 coding DNA: TGCAGCGTTGTATCCTGGTCCACCCTCTCCGAGCAGTACTTC. This gives the protein CSVVSWSTLSEQYF.

V and J are TRBV7-9 and TRBJ2-1; 7 bases line up with TRBD2. J was trimmed by 5 bases and V by 4 bases; bases with no gene match: 2. Per germline, CDR1 SEHNR and CDR2 FQNEAQ (reference sequence). The CDR3 sequence is 13 residues long. The CDR3 region is CASSWGLNNEQFF. CDR3 bases: TGTGCCAGCAGCTGGGGACTAAACAATGAGCAGTTCTTC.